The entry below gives a single T cell receptor (beta chain) sequence along with its context. These data belong to a study of blood T cells in healthy people across ages. Together with a sample-barcoded 5' primer, a J-beta primer mix was included in a second PCR lasting roughly 6 to 12 cycles. One entry per CDR3 protein results from TCRdb running MiXCR on the 5' RACE reads. The sample lists roughly 1,500,000 distinct CDR3 sequences, 30% to 35% occurring once. With 5 bases clipped from V and 7 bases from J, the junction kept 12 bases outside the gene matches. This CDR3 is 15 amino acids long. In each sample, at least 7 million PBMCs were isolated.

The source material was blood. The chain recombines TRBV12-3 or TRBV12-4 with TRBJ1-1; 8 bases are shared with TRBD1. The TCR comes from a woman between 25 and 40 years old in good health. DNA of the CDR3: TGTGCCAGCAGTCCAACAACAGGGGGTAAGGGTGAAGCTTTCTTT. Residues: CASSPTTGGKGEAFF.